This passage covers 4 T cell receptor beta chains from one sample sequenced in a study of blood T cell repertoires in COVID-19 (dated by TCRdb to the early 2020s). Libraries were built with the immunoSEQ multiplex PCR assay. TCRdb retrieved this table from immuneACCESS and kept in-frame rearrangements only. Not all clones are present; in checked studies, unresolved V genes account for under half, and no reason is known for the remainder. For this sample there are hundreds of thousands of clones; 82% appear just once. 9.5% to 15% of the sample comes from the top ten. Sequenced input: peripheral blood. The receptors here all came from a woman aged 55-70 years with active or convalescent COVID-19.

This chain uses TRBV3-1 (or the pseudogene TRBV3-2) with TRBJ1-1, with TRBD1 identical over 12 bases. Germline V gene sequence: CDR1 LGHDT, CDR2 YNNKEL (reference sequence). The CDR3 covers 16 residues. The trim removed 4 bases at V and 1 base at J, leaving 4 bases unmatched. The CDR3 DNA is TGTGCCAGCAGCCCCCGGGACAGGGGGCAGAACACTGAAGCTTTCTTT. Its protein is CASSPRDRGQNTEAFF.

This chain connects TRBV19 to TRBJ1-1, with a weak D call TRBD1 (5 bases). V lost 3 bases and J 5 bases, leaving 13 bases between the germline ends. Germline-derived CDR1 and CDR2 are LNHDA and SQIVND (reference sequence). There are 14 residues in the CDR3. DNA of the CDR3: TGTGCCAGTAGTATTTCGGCAGGGTTAACTGAAGCTTTCTTT. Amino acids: CASSISAGLTEAFF.

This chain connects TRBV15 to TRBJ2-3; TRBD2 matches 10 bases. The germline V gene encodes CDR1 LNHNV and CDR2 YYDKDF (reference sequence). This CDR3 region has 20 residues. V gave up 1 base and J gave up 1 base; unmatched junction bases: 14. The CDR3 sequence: CATSRGISGGPPTRTDTQYF. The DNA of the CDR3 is TGTGCCACCAGCAGAGGAATTAGCGGGGGGCCCCCAACTCGCACAGATACGCAGTATTTT.

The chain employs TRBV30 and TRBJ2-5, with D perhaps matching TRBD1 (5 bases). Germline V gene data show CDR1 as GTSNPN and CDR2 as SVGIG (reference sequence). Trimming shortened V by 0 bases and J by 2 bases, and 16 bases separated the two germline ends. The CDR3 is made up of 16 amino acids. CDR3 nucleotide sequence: TGTGCCTGGAGTGTACCGTGGGGCGGCTCACAAGAGACCCAGTACTTC. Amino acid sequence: CAWSVPWGGSQETQYF.